Listed here is a single T cell receptor beta chain. As processed by the authors: Reference gene primer amplification gave estimated nucleated cell counts. This table comes from immunoSEQ multiplex PCR, and its TCRdb copy is limited to in-frame clones, with some not included. V and J calls and clone size are given by that table; D and trimming were obtained from the DNA. The sample shows around 130,000 clones, more than 65% of them seen only once. The data were obtained in a study of blood T cell repertoires in COVID-19. Study at large: From the United States, Italy and Spain came samples of acute and convalescent COVID-19. Sources were T cells, B-cell-depleted T cells, or PBMCs; the material itself was cDNA or gDNA.

The CDR3 covers 19 residues. Trimming removed 2 bases from V and 0 bases from J; junction bases left unmatched: 8. CDR1 is KGHSH and CDR2 is LQKENI in the germline V gene. The TCR comes from a human donor in a cohort sampled during active COVID-19. The chain links TRBV18 to TRBJ2-6; TRBD2 matches 9 bases. Material for sequencing was peripheral blood. CDR3 nucleotide sequence: TGTGCCAGCTCACCAAGAACTAGCGGGCTCATCTCTGGGGCCAACGTCCTGACTTTC. It yields the protein CASSPRTSGLISGANVLTF.